Sequencing of this T cell receptor (beta chain) was carried out in a study of cytotoxic CD8 clonotypes in ibrutinib-treated CLL. Study in general: The average sample held roughly 250,000 productive templates and about 99,000 productive rearrangements.

With respect to this clone: No antigen is known for it. Mismatch with germline at one junction end may stem from a read error.

CDR3 length equals 14 residues. CDR1 and CDR2 (germline): MDHEN, SYDVKM. Here immunoSEQ multiplex PCR was the method, and the copy in TCRdb shows in-frame clones only, minus some. The table records roughly 250,000 clones, less than 75% of them present only once. Study-wide points: Measured clonality at baseline was greater than in age-matched healthy donors and tracked with circulating CD8+ T-cell counts.

J is TRBJ1-5 and V is TRBV28; 11 bases map to TRBD1. Sequencing used PBMCs, obtained after 24 months of ibrutinib treatment. This TCR was sampled from a human donor with chronic lymphocytic leukemia. CDR3 nucleotides: TGTGCCAGCAGTCGGACAGGGGGCAAGCAGCCCCAGCATTTT. It specifies CASSRTGGKQPQHF.